This T cell receptor beta chain was recovered during a study of blood T cell repertoires in COVID-19. Study in general: In each case, the material was cDNA or gDNA derived from T cells, B-cell-depleted T cells, or PBMCs.

The CDR3 contains 13 residues. Germline lookup yields CDR1 SEHNR and CDR2 FQNEAQ (reference sequence). V lost 10 bases, J lost 5 bases, and 18 bases lay in between. Under the authors' procedure: For nucleated cells, counts were estimated from reference gene primer amplification. The method was immunoSEQ multiplex PCR; TCRdb's version includes in-frame clones alone and lacks a portion of them. That table gives V, J and clone size, and the DNA gave D and trimming. Of approximately 300,000 clones in the sample, 89% were seen once. The TCR sequence derives from a woman aged 25 to 39 with COVID-19, enrolled during active disease. The sequencing sample was made of peripheral blood. V is TRBV7-9 and J is TRBJ2-7; D is perhaps TRBD1 (5 bases). CDR3 sequence reads: CAIVGVGLNEQYF. As DNA, the CDR3 is TGTGCCATCGTAGGGGTGGGGCTCAACGAGCAGTACTTC.